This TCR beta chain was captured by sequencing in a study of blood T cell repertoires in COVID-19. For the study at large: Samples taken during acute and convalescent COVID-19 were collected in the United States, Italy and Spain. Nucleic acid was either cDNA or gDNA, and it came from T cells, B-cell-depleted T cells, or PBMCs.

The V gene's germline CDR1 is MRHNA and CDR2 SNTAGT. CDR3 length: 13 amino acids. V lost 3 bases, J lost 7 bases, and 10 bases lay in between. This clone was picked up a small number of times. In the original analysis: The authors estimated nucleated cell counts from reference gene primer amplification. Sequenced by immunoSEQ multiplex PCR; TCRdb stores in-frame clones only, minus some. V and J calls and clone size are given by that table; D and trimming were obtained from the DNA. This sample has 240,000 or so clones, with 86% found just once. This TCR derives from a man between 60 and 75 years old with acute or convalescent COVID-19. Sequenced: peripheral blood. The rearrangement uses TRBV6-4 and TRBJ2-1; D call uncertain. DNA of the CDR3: TGTGCCAGCAGTGAGCTCCCCGGGAATGAGCAGTTCTTC. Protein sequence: CASSELPGNEQFF.